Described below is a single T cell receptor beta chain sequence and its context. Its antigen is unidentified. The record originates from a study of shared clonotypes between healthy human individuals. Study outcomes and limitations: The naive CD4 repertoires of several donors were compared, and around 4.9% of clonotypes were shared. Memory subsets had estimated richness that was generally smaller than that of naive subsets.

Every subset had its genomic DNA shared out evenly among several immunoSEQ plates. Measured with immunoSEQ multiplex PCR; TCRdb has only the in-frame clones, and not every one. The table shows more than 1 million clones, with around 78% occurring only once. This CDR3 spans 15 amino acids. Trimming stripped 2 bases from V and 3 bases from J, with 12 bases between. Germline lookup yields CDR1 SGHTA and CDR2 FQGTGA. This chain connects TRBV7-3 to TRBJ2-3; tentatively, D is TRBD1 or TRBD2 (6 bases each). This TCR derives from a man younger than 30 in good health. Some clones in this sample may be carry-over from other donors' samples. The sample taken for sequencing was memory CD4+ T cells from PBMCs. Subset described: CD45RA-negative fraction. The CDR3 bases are TGTGCCAGCAGCTTACGAAGGGGGAGGACAGATACGCAGTATTTT. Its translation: CASSLRRGRTDTQYF.